This TCR beta chain derives from a study of cytomegalovirus exposure and HLA in healthy donors. Study context: There were fewer than 500 genotyped donors. Of these, about 81% fell in the genetic ancestry cluster associated with self-reported Caucasian donors.

Germline V lookup: CDR1 SGHTA, CDR2 FQGNSA. CDR3 length equals 16 residues. J was trimmed by 4 bases and V by 5 bases; bases with no gene match: 14. Regarding this clone: The antigen is not known.

The PCR employed 60 Vbeta primers together with 13 Jbeta primers. Profiling relied on immunoSEQ multiplex PCR, and the TCRdb table lists in-frame clones only, not all of them. The profile shows about 190,000 clones, just under 75% of them singletons. Overall study findings and caveats: The authors listed approximately 160 TCR beta chains as cytomegalovirus-associated. V- and J-gene trimming in TCR beta was tied to a missense DCLRE1C variant by an analysis performed later.

The sequenced sample was PBMCs. This clonotype was sampled from a woman in her thirties in good health and CMV-seropositive. This chain joins TRBV7-2 and TRBJ2-7; 7 bases map to TRBD2. This CDR3 reads CASSPEPGLSRYEQYF. The CDR3 DNA follows: TGTGCCAGCAGCCCTGAACCGGGACTAAGCAGATACGAGCAGTACTTC.